This TCR beta chain was recovered during a study of human T cells and chemical hapten exposure. Findings and caveats of the study: TCRs above 1 in 1000 frequency stayed constant with DPC sensitization.

The library tagged individual cDNA molecules with unique molecular identifiers. TCRdb re-derived calls from the RACE reads in MiXCR, one entry per CDR3 protein. The sample has tens of thousands of distinct CDR3 sequences; roughly 12% are singletons. This clonotype appeared many times. The target antigen is unknown. Time point: patch test 3, about 24 weeks after DPC sensitization. Noted treatment: therapeutic diphenylcyclopropenone sensitization with weekly scalp DPC. The donor pool consisted of alopecia patients aged 18 to 70 years, considered suitable for DPC. The germline CDR1 and CDR2 sequences are SEHNR and FQNEAQ (reference sequence). Unmatched junction bases numbered 9, after V lost 6 bases and J lost 3 bases. This CDR3 has 16 residues.

This clonotype was sampled from a man aged 25-45 years with alopecia areata. Some clones in this sample may be carry-over from other donors' samples. The chain is built from TRBV7-9 and TRBJ1-1; 11 bases align to TRBD1. The sequencing here drew on whole blood, taken in connection with sensitization to the hapten diphenylcyclopropenone (DPC). The CDR3: CASRLDRGPVYTEAFF. In DNA, the CDR3 is TGTGCCAGCAGGTTGGACAGGGGGCCGGTTTACACTGAAGCTTTCTTT. Full variable domain (rest looked up from reference TRBV7-9 and TRBJ1-1): DTGVSQNPRHKITKRGQNVTFRCDPISEHNRLYWYRQTLGQGPEFLTYFQNEAQLEKSRLLSDRFSAERPKGSFSTLEIQRTEQGDSAMYLCASRLDRGPVYTEAFFGQGTRLTVV.